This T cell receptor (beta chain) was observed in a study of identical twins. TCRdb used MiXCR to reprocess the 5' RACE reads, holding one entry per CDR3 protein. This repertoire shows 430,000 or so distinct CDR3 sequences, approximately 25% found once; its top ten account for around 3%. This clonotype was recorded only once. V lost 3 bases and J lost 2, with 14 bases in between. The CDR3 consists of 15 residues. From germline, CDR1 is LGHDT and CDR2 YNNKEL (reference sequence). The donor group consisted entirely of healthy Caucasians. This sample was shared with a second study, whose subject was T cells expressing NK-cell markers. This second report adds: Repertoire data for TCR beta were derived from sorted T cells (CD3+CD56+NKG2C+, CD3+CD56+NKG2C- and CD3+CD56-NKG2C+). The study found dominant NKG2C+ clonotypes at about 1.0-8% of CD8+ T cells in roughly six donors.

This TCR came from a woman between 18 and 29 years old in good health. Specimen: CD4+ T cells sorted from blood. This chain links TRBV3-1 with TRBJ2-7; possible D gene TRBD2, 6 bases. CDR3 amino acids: CASSHWASATYEQYF. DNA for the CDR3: TGTGCCAGCAGCCATTGGGCTAGCGCGACCTACGAGCAGTACTTC.